This passage covers 11 T cell receptor beta chains from one sample sequenced in a study of shared clonotypes between healthy human individuals. Produced via immunoSEQ multiplex PCR; TCRdb's table is partial and in-frame only. The data show some 500,000 clones, less than 80% seen once. The specimen sequenced was PBMCs. The receptors were sampled from a woman aged 40 to 55 in good health. Some clones in this sample may be carry-over from other donors' samples.

The chain employs TRBV5-4 and TRBJ2-7; D ambiguous. Trimming shortened V by 3 bases and J by 4 bases, and 14 bases separated the two germline ends. Germline CDR1 is SGHNT and CDR2 is YYREEE (reference sequence). CDR3 length: 14 amino acids. The CDR3 spells CASSSSPSWYEQYF. CDR3 nucleotides: TGTGCCAGCAGCTCCTCCCCAAGTTGGTACGAGCAGTACTTC.

The chain employs TRBV4-2 and TRBJ1-4; D may be TRBD1 (5 bases). Trimming cost V 0 bases and J 3 bases, with 8 bases left between them. Germline V gene sequence: CDR1 LGHNA, CDR2 YNFKEQ. The CDR3 has 15 residues. CDR3 bases: TGTGCCAGCAGCCAAGATAGGACATCTAATGAAAAACTGTTTTTT. It encodes CASSQDRTSNEKLFF.

The rearrangement links TRBV7-6 to TRBJ2-2, with D uncertain. The CDR3 totals 16 residues. Trimming left V 1 base short and J 0 bases short, with 9 bases between. Germline lookup yields CDR1 SGHVS and CDR2 FNYEAQ. The CDR3 spells CASSLGGPANTGELFF. In DNA, the CDR3 is TGTGCCAGCAGCTTAGGAGGCCCGGCGAACACCGGGGAGCTGTTTTTT.

The gene calls are TRBV2 and TRBJ2-1; 11 bases fit TRBD2. V trimming: 5 bases; J trimming: 6 bases; junction bases outside the gene matches: 6. CDR3 length: 15 amino acids. Germline assignment: CDR1 SNHLY and CDR2 FYNNEI. This CDR3 is CASSFLAGGLNEQFF. The CDR3 nucleotides are TGTGCCAGCAGTTTCCTAGCGGGAGGTCTCAATGAGCAGTTCTTC.

This sequence joins TRBV11-2 and TRBJ2-5; 9 bases are a match to TRBD2. J lost 9 bases, V lost 4 bases, and 9 bases had no gene match. The CDR3 has 14 amino acids. The germline V gene has CDR1 SGHAT and CDR2 FQNNGV. For the CDR3, the DNA is TGTGCCAGCAGCTCCTCGGGACTAGCTATAGCCCAGTACTTC. Its protein product is CASSSSGLAIAQYF. The whole variable domain, filled in from reference TRBV11-2 and TRBJ2-5, reads EAGVAQSPRYKIIEKRQSVAFWCNPISGHATLYWYQQILGQGPKLLIQFQNNGVVDDSQLPKDRFSAERLKGVDSTLKIQPAKLEDSAVYLCASSSSGLAIAQYFGPGTRLLVL.

The chain employs TRBV11-2 and TRBJ2-2, with 7 bases matching TRBD1. The germline V gene encodes CDR1 SGHAT and CDR2 FQNNGV. The CDR3 runs 16 residues. V lost 3 bases and J lost 2; bases outside the gene matches: 6. CDR3 in DNA: TGTGCCAGCAGCTTGGTTCACAGGGGTAACACCGGGGAGCTGTTTTTT. It translates to CASSLVHRGNTGELFF. The full variable domain, completed using reference TRBV11-2 and TRBJ2-2, is EAGVAQSPRYKIIEKRQSVAFWCNPISGHATLYWYQQILGQGPKLLIQFQNNGVVDDSQLPKDRFSAERLKGVDSTLKIQPAKLEDSAVYLCASSLVHRGNTGELFFGEGSRLTVL.

The chain is built from TRBV28 and TRBJ1-5; 11 bases are a match to TRBD1. The CDR3 is 14 residues long. After removal of 6 bases from V and 7 bases from J, the junction contained 5 bases not matched to a gene. Germline values: CDR1 MDHEN, CDR2 SYDVKM. As DNA, the CDR3 is TGTGCCAGCAGCCCTGGGACAGGGGGGCAGCCCCAGCATTTT. Encoded protein: CASSPGTGGQPQHF.

This clone was counted only a few times. V and J are TRBV4-2 and TRBJ2-3; possibly TRBD2 for D (6 bases). CDR3 length: 14 amino acids. Germline V gene sequence: CDR1 LGHNA, CDR2 YNFKEQ. Trimming took off 2 bases at V and 6 bases at J, with 12 bases between the two ends. As DNA, the CDR3 is TGTGCCAGCAGCCAATCAGGCCGGGAGGATACGCAGTATTTT. Its protein is CASSQSGREDTQYF.

The rearrangement links TRBV6-1 to TRBJ2-3, with D tentatively TRBD1 (6 bases). Germline CDR1 reads MNHNS; CDR2 reads SASEGT. Between the trimmed V and J ends, which lost 1 base and 3 bases, there was a span of 14 bases. This CDR3 spans 16 amino acids. The CDR3 DNA reads TGTGCCAGCAGTGAAGTCATGGGACAAGGAACAGATACGCAGTATTTT. It is translated as CASSEVMGQGTDTQYF.

This clone was seen ten or more times. The CDR3 is CASSLDSNGIQYF. The CDR3 region has the DNA TGCGCCAGCAGCTTGGACAGCAATGGCATTCAGTACTTC. The genes are TRBV5-1 and TRBJ2-4, with unresolved D. V lost 0 bases to trimming and J lost 9 bases, with 10 bases between them. Germline-derived CDR1 and CDR2 are SGHRS and YFSETQ. The CDR3 extends over 13 amino acids.

The chain recombines TRBV5-3 with TRBJ2-5; 7 nucleotides align to TRBD1. TRBV5-3 is designated an ORF whose function remains uncertain. Losses at the gene ends were 8 bases for V and 1 base for J; bases not matched to a gene: 8. This CDR3 is 14 amino acids long. CDR3 coding DNA: TGTGCCAGCAGCCAGGGACAGATCCAAGAGACCCAGTACTTC. Amino acids: CASSQGQIQETQYF.